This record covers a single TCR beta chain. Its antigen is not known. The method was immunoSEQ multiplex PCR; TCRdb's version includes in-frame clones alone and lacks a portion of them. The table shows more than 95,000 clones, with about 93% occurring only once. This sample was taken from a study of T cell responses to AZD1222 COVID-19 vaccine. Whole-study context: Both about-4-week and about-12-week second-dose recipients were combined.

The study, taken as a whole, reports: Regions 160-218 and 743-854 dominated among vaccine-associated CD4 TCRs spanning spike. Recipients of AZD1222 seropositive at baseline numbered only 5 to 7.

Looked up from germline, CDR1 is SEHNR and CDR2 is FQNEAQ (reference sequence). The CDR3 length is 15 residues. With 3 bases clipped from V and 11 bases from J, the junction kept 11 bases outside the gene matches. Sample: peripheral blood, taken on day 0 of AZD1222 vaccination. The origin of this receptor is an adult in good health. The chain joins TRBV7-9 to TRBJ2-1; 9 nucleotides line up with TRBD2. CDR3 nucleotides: TGTGCCAGCAGCTTCTGGCGGGAGGGACACACGAAGCAGTTCTTC. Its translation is CASSFWREGHTKQFF.